This note documents a single T cell receptor beta chain sequence. As yet, its antigen is unknown. The conserved phenylalanine or tryptophan is not found at the CDR3 terminus, so this likely reflects a read error. Donor samples were obtained from healthy Caucasian individuals from Russia, aged about 6 to 95. This sample was included in a study of blood T cells in healthy people across ages. Overall study: About one barcoded beta molecule per two T cells was captured by template switching. General study points: Estimated diversity, derived from one million T cells, was regarded as an underestimate. There was no known CMV status for donors, so expanded clonotype changes were possibly confounded.

The use of a sample-barcoded 5' primer and a J-beta primer mix characterized a second PCR of roughly 7 to 12 cycles. MiXCR, run by TCRdb on the 5' RACE reads, gives a single entry per CDR3 protein. The data hold about 1.7 million distinct CDR3 sequences, with roughly 28% observed a single time. Germline-derived CDR1 and CDR2 are SGHNT and YYREEE (reference sequence). There are 12 residues in the CDR3. Trimming removed 2 bases at V and 5 bases at J, with 5 bases between. Material: blood. The chain is built from TRBV5-4 and TRBJ1-5; D remains ambiguous. This TCR was recovered from a woman in her twenties or thirties in good health. Here the CDR3 DNA reads TGTGCCAGCAGCTTCCCCGATCAGCCCCAGCATTTG. Its protein is CASSFPDQPQHL.